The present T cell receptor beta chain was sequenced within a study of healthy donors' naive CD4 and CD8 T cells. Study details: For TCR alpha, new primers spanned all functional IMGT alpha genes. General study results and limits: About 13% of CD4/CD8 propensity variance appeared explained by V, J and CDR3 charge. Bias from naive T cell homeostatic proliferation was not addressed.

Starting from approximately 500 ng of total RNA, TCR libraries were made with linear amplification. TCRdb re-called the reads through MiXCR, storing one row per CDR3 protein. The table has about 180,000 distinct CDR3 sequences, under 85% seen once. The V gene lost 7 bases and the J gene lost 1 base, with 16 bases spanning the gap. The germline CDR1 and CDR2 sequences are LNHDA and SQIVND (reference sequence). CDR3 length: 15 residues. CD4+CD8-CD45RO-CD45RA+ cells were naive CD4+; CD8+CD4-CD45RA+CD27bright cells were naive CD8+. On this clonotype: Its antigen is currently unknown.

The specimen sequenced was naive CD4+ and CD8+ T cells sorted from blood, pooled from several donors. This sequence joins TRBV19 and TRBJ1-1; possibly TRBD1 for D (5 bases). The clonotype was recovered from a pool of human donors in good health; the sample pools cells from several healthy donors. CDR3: CASTMGSGSNTEAFF. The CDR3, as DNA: TGTGCCAGTACCATGGGCTCAGGGTCGAACACTGAAGCTTTCTTT.